This T cell receptor (beta chain) was identified during a study of relationships among human T cell subsets. The CD45RA-negative fraction was bead-selected with anti-CD45RO to obtain memory T cells. The study's findings and limits: Over 55% of CD8+ cytotoxic sequences came from clones with over 100 reads. Many CDR3s were shared across Th1, Th2 and regulatory subsets. A CD4+CD8+ double-positive population could not be excluded by bead sorting.

The T cell receptor alpha and beta CDR3 regions were amplified from mRNA by semiquantitative ARM-PCR. In ARM-PCR, communal superprimers followed tagged nested gene-specific primers for exponential amplification. First-round products served as template after exonuclease removal of nested primers. Via MiXCR, TCRdb re-called the multiplex PCR reads, giving one row per CDR3 protein. Here the sample spans over 8,000 distinct CDR3 sequences, roughly 55% being singletons. Germline V lookup: CDR1 SGHTA, CDR2 FQGTGA. The CDR3 runs to 14 residues. Trimming stripped 2 bases from V and 5 bases from J, with 11 bases between. Note on this clonotype: Its antigen is not identified.

Sequencing was performed on memory T cells sorted from blood. The V gene is TRBV7-3, the J gene TRBJ2-3; maybe TRBD2 (6 bases). The sequence derives from a man in his forties in good health. The CDR3 loop reads CASSLSGAGDTQYF. The CDR3 DNA is TGTGCCAGCAGCTTATCGGGAGCGGGAGATACGCAGTATTTT.